This is a list of T cell receptor beta chains from one sample in a study of blood T cell repertoires in COVID-19. TCRdb's table, derived via immunoSEQ multiplex PCR, lists solely in-frame clones and lacks some. Here the sample spans approximately 210,000 clones, more than 85% being singletons. The sequenced sample was peripheral blood. These TCRs come from a man in his forties with acute or convalescent COVID-19. Each CDR3 is given without its conserved first and last residue. The order of the fields is V gene, J gene, CDR3 protein.

>TRBV11-1|TRBJ2-5
ASSPDSPETQY
>TRBV7-6|TRBJ2-5
ASSSGGTGGKTQY
>TRBV24-1|TRBJ2-5
ATSDPGQGGVETQY
>TRBV6-2/TRBV6-3|TRBJ2-3
ASSYNSADTQY
>TRBV6-2/TRBV6-3|TRBJ2-5
ASSYSGDRQETQY
>TRBV28|TRBJ2-7
ASIPGLAAYEQY
>TRBV28|TRBJ1-5
ASSSYRGGNQPQH
>TRBV7-9|TRBJ1-6
ASSFGTTQLGSPLH
>TRBV7-9|TRBJ2-1
ASSYGPPGQQYNEQF
>TRBV10-3|TRBJ2-7
ATTQAQEQY
>TRBV6-5|TRBJ1-5
ASKTGDNQPQH
>TRBV6-5|TRBJ2-7
ASSYAPGGAGEQY
>TRBV7-8|TRBJ2-7
ASSLEAETFYEQY
>TRBV2|TRBJ1-1
ASSALITEAF
>TRBV3-1/TRBV3-2|TRBJ2-1
ASSSPGWSSPYNEQF
>TRBV6-1|TRBJ2-1
ASSERSGGVYNEQF
>TRBV18|TRBJ2-7
ASSHPGKYEQY
>TRBV6-1|TRBJ2-7
ASSEGLAGVVEQY
>TRBV5-1|TRBJ1-5
ASSLKGDQPQH
>TRBV30|TRBJ2-7
AWARTGGREEQY
>TRBV2|TRBJ1-1
ASSEVQGSTEAF
>TRBV7-2|TRBJ2-2
ASSFSGRAQTELF